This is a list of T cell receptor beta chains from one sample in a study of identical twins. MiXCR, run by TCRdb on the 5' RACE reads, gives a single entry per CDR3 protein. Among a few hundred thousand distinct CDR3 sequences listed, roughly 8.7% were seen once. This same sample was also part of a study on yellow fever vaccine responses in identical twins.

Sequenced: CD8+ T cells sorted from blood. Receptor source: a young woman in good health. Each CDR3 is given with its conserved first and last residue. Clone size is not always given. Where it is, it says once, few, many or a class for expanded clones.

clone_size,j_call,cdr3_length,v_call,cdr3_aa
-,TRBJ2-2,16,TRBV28,CASSFWSSGNTGELFF
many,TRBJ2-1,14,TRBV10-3,CAISESRTGDEQFF
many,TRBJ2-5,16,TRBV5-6,CASSLGAGGLQETQYF
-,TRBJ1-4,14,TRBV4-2,CASSLGRPNEKLFF
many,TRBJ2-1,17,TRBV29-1,CSGIILGTSGAYNEQFF
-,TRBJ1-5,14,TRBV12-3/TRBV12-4,CASSLGTGGLPQHF
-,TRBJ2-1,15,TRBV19,CASSIIAGGLNEQFF
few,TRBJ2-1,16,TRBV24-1,CATSELTSGRADEQFF
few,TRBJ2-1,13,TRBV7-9,CASSLAASNEQFF
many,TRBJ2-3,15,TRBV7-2,CASSLGSSGTDTQYF
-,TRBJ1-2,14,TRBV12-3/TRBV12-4,CASSLAPVNYGYTF
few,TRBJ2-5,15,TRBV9,CASSVGGGNQETQYF
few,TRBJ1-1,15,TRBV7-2,CASSPNAGMYTEAFF
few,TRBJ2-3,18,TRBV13,CASSLALPGTYSTDTQYF
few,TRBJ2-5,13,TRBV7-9,CASTSGGLETQYF
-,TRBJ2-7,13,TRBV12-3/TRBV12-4,CASRRTAYYEQYF
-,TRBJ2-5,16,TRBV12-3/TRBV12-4,CASSFWQDKGLETQYF
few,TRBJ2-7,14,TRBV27,CASSGDRGFYEQYF
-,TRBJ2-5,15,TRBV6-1,CASSEQGAGQETQYF
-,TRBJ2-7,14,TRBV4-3,CASSQAVGNYEQYF
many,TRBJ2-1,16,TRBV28,CASSKLTSGGYNEQFF
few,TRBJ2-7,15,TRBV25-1,CASSGTSLGPYEQYF
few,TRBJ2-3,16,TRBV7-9,CASSAETGSGADTQYF
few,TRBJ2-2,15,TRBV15,CATSGLAGPTGELFF
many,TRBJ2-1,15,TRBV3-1,CASSQGPGGYNEQFF
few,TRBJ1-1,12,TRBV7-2,CASSLAAGSAFF
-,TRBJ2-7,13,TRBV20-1,CSALAQGSHEQYF